This TCR beta chain was recorded in a study of shared clonotypes between healthy human individuals. About the study: CD8 memory received one plate per donor, CD8 naive two, CD4 memory three and CD4 naive three.

Overall study results and limits: Limitation of the genetic and exposure-history diversity represented came from the few donors.

Trimming took 8 bases from V and 8 from J, leaving 21 bases between them. The CDR3 length is 15 residues. Germline values: CDR1 LNHNV, CDR2 YYDKDF (reference sequence). Sequencing used immunoSEQ multiplex PCR; TCRdb keeps in-frame clones, though not all of them. The data show under 350,000 clones, more than 75% seen once. With regard to this clone: Its cognate antigen is unknown.

The V and J genes are TRBV15 and TRBJ1-4, with D uncertain. Material for sequencing was memory CD8+ T cells sorted from blood. Subset described: CD45RO+ cells pooled with CCR7-negative TemRA cells. This sequence was found in a man between 18 and 29 years old in good health. CDR3 sequence (DNA): TGTGCCACCCCCTACTCCGACGGTTTCGGAGAAAAACTGTTTTTT. Translated, it gives CATPYSDGFGEKLFF.